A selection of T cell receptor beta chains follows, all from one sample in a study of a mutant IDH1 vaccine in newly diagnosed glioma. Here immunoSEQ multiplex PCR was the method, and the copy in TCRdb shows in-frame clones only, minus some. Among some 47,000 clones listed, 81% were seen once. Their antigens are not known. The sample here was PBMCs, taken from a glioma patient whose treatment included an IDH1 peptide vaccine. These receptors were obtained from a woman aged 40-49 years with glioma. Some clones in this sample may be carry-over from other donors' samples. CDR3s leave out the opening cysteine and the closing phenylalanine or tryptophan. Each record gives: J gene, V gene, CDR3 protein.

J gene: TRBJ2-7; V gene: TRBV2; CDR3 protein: ASSEGLDIYEQY
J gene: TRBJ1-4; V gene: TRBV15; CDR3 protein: ATSSTADEKLF
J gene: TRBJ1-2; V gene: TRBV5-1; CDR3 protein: ASSLQGAEGGYT
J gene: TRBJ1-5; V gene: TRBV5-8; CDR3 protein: ASSSWGVDQPQH
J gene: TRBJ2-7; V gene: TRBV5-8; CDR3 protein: ASNRGSSYEQY
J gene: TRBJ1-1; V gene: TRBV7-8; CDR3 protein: ASSSREGPVTEAF
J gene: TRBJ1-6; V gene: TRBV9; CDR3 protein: ASSAPTGGNSPLH
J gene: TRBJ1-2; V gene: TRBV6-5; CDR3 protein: ASSYRLRAGYT
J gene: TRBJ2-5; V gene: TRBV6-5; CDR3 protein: ASVGGSGVGETQY
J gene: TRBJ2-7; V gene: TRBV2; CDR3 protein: ASRGQVKTYEQY
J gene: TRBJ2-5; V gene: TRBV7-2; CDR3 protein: ASSLGRDVAGGTETQY
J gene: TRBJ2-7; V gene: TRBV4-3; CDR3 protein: ASSQEERYEQY
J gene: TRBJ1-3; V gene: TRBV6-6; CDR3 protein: ASSYGSLGNTIY
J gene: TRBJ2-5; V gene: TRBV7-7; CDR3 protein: ASSADAAGTQY
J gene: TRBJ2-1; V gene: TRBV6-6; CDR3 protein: ASSYSAGNEQF
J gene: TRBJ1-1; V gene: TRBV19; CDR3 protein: ASSYRQTTPDTEAF
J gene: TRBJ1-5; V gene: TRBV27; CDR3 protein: ASSLTGYNQPQH
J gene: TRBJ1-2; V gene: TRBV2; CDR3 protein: ASKPAPANYGYT
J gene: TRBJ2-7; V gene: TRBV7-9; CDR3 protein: ASSFPKGTGDSYEQY
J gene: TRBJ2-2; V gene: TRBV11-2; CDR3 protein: ASSLLGQSTGELF
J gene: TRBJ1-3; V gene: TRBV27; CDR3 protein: ASAIRGAGNTIY
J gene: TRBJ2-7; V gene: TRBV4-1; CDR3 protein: ASSQVGTGDEQY
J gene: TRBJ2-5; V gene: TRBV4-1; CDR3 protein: ASSQERLPQETQY
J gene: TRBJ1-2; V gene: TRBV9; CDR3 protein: ASSGQGGYGYT
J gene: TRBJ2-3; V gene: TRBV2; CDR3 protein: ASSLLARGTDTQY
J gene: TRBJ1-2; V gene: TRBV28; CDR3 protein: ASRQAHRYT
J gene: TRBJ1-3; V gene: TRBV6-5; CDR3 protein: ASSRDFTGNTIY
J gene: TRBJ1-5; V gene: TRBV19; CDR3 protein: ASEGIWGNQPQH